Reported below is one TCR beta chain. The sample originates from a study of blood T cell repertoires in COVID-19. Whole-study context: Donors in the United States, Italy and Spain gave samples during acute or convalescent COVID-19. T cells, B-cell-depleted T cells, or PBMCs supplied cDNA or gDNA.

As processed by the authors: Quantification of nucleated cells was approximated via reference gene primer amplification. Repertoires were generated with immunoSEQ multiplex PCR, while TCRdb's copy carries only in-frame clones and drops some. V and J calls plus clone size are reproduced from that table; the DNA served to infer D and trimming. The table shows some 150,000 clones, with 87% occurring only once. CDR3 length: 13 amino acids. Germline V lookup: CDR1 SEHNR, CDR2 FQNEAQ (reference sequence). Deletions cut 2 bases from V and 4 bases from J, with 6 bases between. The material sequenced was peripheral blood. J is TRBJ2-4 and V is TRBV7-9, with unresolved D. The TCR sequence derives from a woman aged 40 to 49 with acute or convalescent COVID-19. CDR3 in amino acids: CASSLHAKNIQYF. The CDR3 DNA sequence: TGTGCCAGCAGCTTACATGCGAAAAACATTCAGTACTTC.